A selection of T cell receptor beta chains follows, all from one sample in a study of OX40 agonist ivuxolimab in advanced cancers. TCRdb keeps only in-frame clones here, not all; method: immunoSEQ multiplex PCR. The sample records about 89,000 clones, roughly 93% being singletons. Here the sequenced sample was CD4+ or CD8+ T cells sorted from blood, taken in a trial of the OX40 agonist ivuxolimab. Every receptor here comes from an adult with an advanced solid tumor such as melanoma, head and neck, liver or kidney cancer. CDR3s include the opening cysteine and the closing phenylalanine or tryptophan. The D gene is left open where the match is weak. A clone size is listed for some rows: how often the clone was seen (once, few, many), or a class if it is expanded.

>TRBV30|.|.
CAWSLIRGTGETQYF
>TRBV9|once|.
CANSVRPSTDTQYF
>TRBV6-5|.|.
CASSYTGATGEQYF
>TRBV6-5|.|.
CASSYGVNSGNTIYF
>TRBV6-4|.|.
CASREGMNTEAFF
>TRBV7-9|.|TRBD1
CASSLTDRQGNFNQPQHF
>TRBV2|.|.
CATRGEGASGYTF
>TRBV6-6|.|.
CASSKLGYNEQFF
>TRBV4-1|.|TRBD2
CASSQDIAGVGTDTQYF
>TRBV18|.|TRBD1
CASSGQGPYEQYF
>TRBV7-9|.|TRBD1
CASSPGGVLASNYGYTF
>TRBV5-1|.|TRBD2
CASSFLAGAPYNEQFF
>TRBV20-1|.|.
CSADHGETQYF
>TRBV6-6|.|.
CASSYSSWDQPQHF
>TRBV19|.|TRBD2
CASTGLLGNTQYF
>TRBV20-1|.|.
CSATTNEKLFF
>TRBV28|few|.
CASSTLGFLPFTKQYF
>TRBV11-3|.|.
CASSQLLASYNEQFF
>TRBV6-5|.|.
CASSYSRGGTEAFF
>TRBV7-6|.|.
CASSPRVHEQFF
>TRBV28|.|.
CASSGGNQPQHF
>TRBV11-2|.|.
CASSQTAGTTYNEQFF
>TRBV28|.|.
CATNSPGYTEAFF
>TRBV5-4|.|.
CASGHPNYGYTF
>TRBV5-8|.|.
CASSLGGTDTQYF
>TRBV4-3|.|.
CASSQGIVRRTSSYNEQFF
>TRBV6-1|once|.
CASSEVNYGYTF
>TRBV5-6|.|.
CASSVRANYGYTF
>TRBV12-5|.|.
CASGAEHGYTF
>TRBV19|.|TRBD1
CAISQGARNTEAFF
>TRBV5-1|.|TRBD1
CASSPGQGGPYNSPLHF
>TRBV2|.|TRBD1
CASSDRDRVNTGELFF
>TRBV6-1|once|.
CAISESGRQLGSYEQYF
>TRBV28|.|TRBD1
CASSSITGTGGNTDTQYF
>TRBV19|.|.
CASSIRGNTEAFF
>TRBV9|once|.
CASSVEVYNEQFF
>TRBV5-6|.|TRBD1
CASRGTASYTDTQYF
>TRBV9|.|TRBD2
CASSVAGGLTDTQYF
>TRBV7-6|.|.
CASSLARGMVNEKLFF
>TRBV18|.|.
CASSPLGADYGYTF
>TRBV2|.|.
CASKKESGGNTIYF
>TRBV30|.|.
CAWTLGQSSGNTIYF